This record covers a single TCR beta chain. Generated by immunoSEQ multiplex PCR, the TCRdb table keeps only in-frame clones and is missing some. This table has 35,000 to 50,000 clones, roughly 86% appearing once. The data originate from a study of blood T cell repertoires in COVID-19. The sequenced sample was peripheral blood. This clonotype was sampled from a man aged 70 or older with acute or convalescent COVID-19.

The CDR3 bases are TGTGCCAGCAGCTCTCGGGACAGTTTCACTGAAGCTTTCTTT. Translated: CASSSRDSFTEAFF. V usage is TRBV7-9 and J usage is TRBJ1-1, with 7 bases lining up with TRBD1. This CDR3 is built from 14 residues. Per germline, CDR1 SEHNR and CDR2 FQNEAQ (reference sequence). The V gene end was trimmed by 4 bases and the J gene end by 4 bases; junction bases not matched to a gene: 6.